The 30 T cell receptor beta chains below all came from one sample that was sequenced in a study of cytomegalovirus exposure and HLA in healthy donors. In the PCR, 60 Vbeta and 13 Jbeta primers were used. Clones were sequenced by immunoSEQ multiplex PCR, and TCRdb holds only the in-frame ones, with some missing. This sample has 200,000 to 250,000 clones, with around four fifths found just once. Sample: PBMCs. These receptors all come from a man between 50 and 59 years old in good health and CMV-seronegative.

The CDR3 loop reads CASSWGGSEQYF. CDR3 in DNA: TGTGCCAGCAGCTGGGGAGGATCCGAGCAGTACTTC. The genes are TRBV7-2 and TRBJ2-7; D may be TRBD2 (6 bases). CDR3 length: 12 residues. With 4 bases removed from V and 6 bases from J, the gap between germline ends came to 10 bases. Germline-derived CDR1 and CDR2 are SGHTA and FQGNSA. Looking up the rest from reference TRBV7-2 and TRBJ2-7 gives the full variable domain: GAGVSQSPSNKVTEKGKDVELRCDPISGHTALYWYRQSLGQGLEFLIYFQGNSAPDKSGLPSDRFSAERTGGSVSTLTIQRTQQEDSAVYLCASSWGGSEQYFGPGTRLTVT.

V gene TRBV7-6 combines with J gene TRBJ1-3; D unresolved. The CDR3 runs 15 residues. V gave up 7 bases and J gave up 4 bases, with 17 bases separating them. Germline V gives CDR1 SGHVS, CDR2 FNYEAQ. The CDR3: CASTTGPGVGNTIYF. The CDR3 DNA is TGTGCCAGCACCACCGGACCCGGGGTGGGAAACACCATATATTTT.

J is TRBJ1-4 and V is TRBV5-1; 10 nucleotides line up with TRBD1. There are 13 residues in the CDR3. Trimming removed 7 bases from V and 7 bases from J; junction bases left unmatched: 4. Germline loops: CDR1 SGHRS, CDR2 YFSETQ. CDR3 loop: CASGTGDGEKLFF. The CDR3 coding sequence is TGCGCCAGCGGGACAGGGGATGGTGAAAAACTGTTTTTT.

The V call is TRBV6-1, the J call TRBJ1-1; 8 bases are a match to TRBD1. Germline trimming cut 6 bases from V and 1 base from J; bases unmatched to any gene: 7. The CDR3 loop spans 15 amino acids. Germline assignment: CDR1 MNHNS and CDR2 SASEGT. Here the CDR3 DNA reads TGTGCCAGCAGCCCGAGGACAGGGTCGAACACTGAAGCTTTCTTT. Residues: CASSPRTGSNTEAFF.

This rearrangement joins TRBV5-1 to TRBJ2-1; tentatively, D is TRBD2 (6 bases). CDR3 length: 14 amino acids. V shed 5 bases and J shed 6 bases, with 15 bases lying between them. Germline V gene sequence: CDR1 SGHRS, CDR2 YFSETQ. In nucleotides, the CDR3 is TGCGCCAGCAGTGGAGGGAGTTCTGGCAATGAGCAGTTCTTC. Its protein is CASSGGSSGNEQFF.

The rearrangement links TRBV30 to TRBJ2-5, with 8 bases lining up with TRBD1. The end of the DNA aligns better with TRBJ2-7, so the J call may be wrong. The germline gives CDR1 GTSNPN, CDR2 SVGIG (reference sequence). The CDR3 totals 14 residues. The CDR3 bases are TGTGCCTGGAGGAGGACAGGGAGCTCCTACGAGCAGTACTTC. It yields the protein CAWRRTGSSYEQYF.

Remarks on this clone: An end of the junction does not agree with germline; a read error may underlie this. The V and J genes are TRBV7-7 and TRBJ2-1; 10 bases align to TRBD2. CDR3 length: 15 amino acids. Per the germline V gene, CDR1 is SSHAT and CDR2 is FNYEAQ (reference sequence). CDR3 sequence (DNA): TGTGCTAGCAGCCTATCTAGCGGGAGAGCCGATGAGCAGTTCTTC. This translates into CASSLSSGRADEQFF.

The chain recombines TRBV5-4 with TRBJ2-5, with TRBD2 matching over 7 bases. The CDR3 length is 16 residues. J was trimmed by 5 bases and V by 1 base; bases with no gene match: 11. CDR1 and CDR2 from the germline V gene are SGHNT and YYREEE (reference sequence). The CDR3 protein is CASSLYGRESRETQYF. CDR3 coding DNA: TGTGCCAGCAGCTTGTACGGGCGGGAGAGTAGGGAGACCCAGTACTTC.

The genes are TRBV2 and TRBJ1-2, with D possibly being TRBD1 (6 bases). Germline loops: CDR1 SNHLY, CDR2 FYNNEI. The CDR3 runs to 17 residues. The V end was cut by 4 bases, the J end by 0 bases, with 18 bases between. The DNA for the CDR3 is TGTGCCAGCAGTGGGGGAACAGGGCTCTTGACTAACTATGGCTACACCTTC. Its translation: CASSGGTGLLTNYGYTF.

This clone appeared once. The chain uses TRBV6-1 and TRBJ1-4; 7 nucleotides agree with TRBD1. With 4 bases clipped from V and 5 bases from J, the junction kept 7 bases outside the gene matches. The CDR3 runs to 15 residues. Germline CDR1 reads MNHNS; CDR2 reads SASEGT. The CDR3 spells CASSGLRGLNEKLFF. CDR3 DNA sequence: TGTGCCAGCAGTGGCCTCAGGGGGTTGAATGAAAAACTGTTTTTT.

The rearrangement joins TRBV5-4 to TRBJ2-5; tentatively, D is TRBD2 (6 bases). Trimming took 2 bases from V and 5 from J, leaving 13 bases between them. The CDR3 runs to 14 residues. Per germline, CDR1 SGHNT and CDR2 YYREEE (reference sequence). CDR3 bases: TGTGCCAGCAGCTTCCCGGGAGTTAGGGAGACCCAGTACTTC. Translated: CASSFPGVRETQYF.

V gene TRBV19 combines with J gene TRBJ2-1; tentative D call: TRBD2 (7 bases). This CDR3 is built from 19 residues. V was pared by 3 bases and J by 2 bases, with 23 bases between. Germline V gene data show CDR1 as LNHDA and CDR2 as SQIVND (reference sequence). CDR3 sequence (DNA): TGTGCCAGTAGTATCGCCACCCCAAGGGGGACTACTACCTACAATGAGCAGTTCTTC. Encoded protein: CASSIATPRGTTTYNEQFF.

This clone has a handful of counts. The chain has TRBV19 and TRBJ2-7, with 7 bases matching TRBD1. Germline V gene sequence: CDR1 LNHDA, CDR2 SQIVND (reference sequence). The CDR3 contains 14 residues. V lost 5 bases and J lost 4; bases outside the gene matches: 8. CDR3 coding DNA: TGTGCCAGTAGTCCAGGACAGGCCGGGTACGAGCAGTACTTC. This encodes CASSPGQAGYEQYF.

This chain connects TRBV9 to TRBJ2-1; D possibly corresponds to TRBD2 (5 bases). V lost 3 bases, J lost 7 bases, and 17 bases lay in between. This CDR3 is 15 amino acids long. Germline CDR1 SGDLS, CDR2 YYNGEE. In nucleotides, the CDR3 is TGTGCCAGCAGCGGAAAAACTAGTGATAATAATGAGCAGTTCTTC. It specifies CASSGKTSDNNEQFF.

Of note for this clone: The junction does not match germline at one end; this may be a read error. The rearrangement uses TRBV7-9 and TRBJ1-3; possible D gene TRBD1, 5 bases. Germline V gene sequence: CDR1 SEHNR, CDR2 FQNEAQ (reference sequence). The CDR3 runs to 16 residues. The CDR3 nucleotides read TGTTCCAGCAGCTTAGCGCGGGGACGCTCTGGAAACACCATATATTTT. Amino acid sequence: CSSSLARGRSGNTIYF. Based on the CDR3 plus reference TRBV7-9 and TRBJ1-3, the full variable domain is DTGVSQNPRHKITKRGQNVTFRCDPISEHNRLYWYRQTLGQGPEFLTYFQNEAQLEKSRLLSDRFSAERPKGSFSTLEIQRTEQGDSAMYLCSSSLARGRSGNTIYFGEGSWLTVV.

The V call is TRBV25-1, the J call TRBJ2-7; D possibly corresponds to TRBD2 (6 bases). This CDR3 has 14 amino acids. Between the trimmed V and J ends, which lost 10 bases and 0 bases, there was a span of 16 bases. The germline V gene encodes CDR1 MGHDK and CDR2 SYGVNS. CDR3 coding DNA: TGTGCCACCGGGAGAGCAGGTTTCTCCTACGAGCAGTACTTC. Protein sequence: CATGRAGFSYEQYF.

This clone occurred once. The chain combines TRBV30 with TRBJ1-2, with D tentatively TRBD1 (5 bases). The germline V and J ends were trimmed by 7 bases and 8 bases, with 17 bases remaining between them. The CDR3 runs to 12 residues. The germline gives CDR1 GTSNPN, CDR2 SVGIG (reference sequence). CDR3 amino acids: CASSGGTGGYTF. The DNA of the CDR3 is TGTGCCTCGTCCGGAGGGACGGGCGGCTACACCTTC.

The CDR3 nucleotides read TGTGCCAGCAGCTCCCTTCGGGACAGGGGATCCTACGAGCAGTACTTC. This encodes CASSSLRDRGSYEQYF. The chain uses TRBV13 and TRBJ2-7, with 10 positions matching TRBD1. Germline V gene sequence: CDR1 PRHDT, CDR2 FYEKMQ (reference sequence). J gave up 1 base and V 4 bases, and 7 bases lay outside the gene matches. This CDR3 comprises 16 residues.

The gene calls are TRBV29-1 and TRBJ2-1; D not resolved. CDR3 size: 11 residues. Germline lookup yields CDR1 SQVTM and CDR2 ANQGSEA. V lost 4 bases and J lost 11, with 12 bases in between. This chain's CDR3 is CSVGVTRQQFF. The CDR3 nucleotides are TGCAGCGTTGGCGTGACAAGGCAGCAGTTCTTC.

The chain employs TRBV5-6 and TRBJ2-5; 13 bases align to TRBD2. Trimming took 4 bases from V and 2 from J; bases not matched to a gene: 8. The germline gives CDR1 SGHDT, CDR2 YYEEEE. The CDR3 covers 17 residues. The CDR3 here is CASSSLGTSGIQETQYF. CDR3 in DNA: TGTGCCAGCAGCAGCTTAGGGACTAGCGGGATTCAAGAGACCCAGTACTTC.

V usage is TRBV7-9 and J usage is TRBJ2-7, with D perhaps TRBD1 (6 bases). The V end lost 5 bases, the J end lost 1 base, and 15 bases lay between the germline ends. This CDR3 contains 15 residues. Per the germline V gene, CDR1 is SEHNR and CDR2 is FQNEAQ (reference sequence). The CDR3 protein is CASSPNRAESYEQYF. CDR3 DNA: TGTGCCAGCAGCCCCAACAGGGCCGAGTCCTACGAGCAGTACTTC.

The chain employs TRBV4-1 and TRBJ2-1; D unresolved. Trimming removed 1 base from V and 2 bases from J, with 12 bases in between. CDR1 and CDR2 (germline): MGHRA, YSYEKL. The CDR3 length is 16 residues. In DNA, the CDR3 is TGCGCCAGCAGCCAAGGGGCAGCCAGAACCTACAATGAGCAGTTCTTC. It translates to CASSQGAARTYNEQFF.

V usage is TRBV6-5 and J usage is TRBJ2-5; maybe TRBD1 (6 bases). The ends were cut back, 0 bases at V and 5 bases at J, with 10 bases in the middle. The CDR3 covers 14 residues. The germline gives CDR1 MNHEY, CDR2 SVGAGI. This CDR3 is CASSYSPGEETQYF. CDR3 in DNA: TGTGCCAGCAGTTACTCACCAGGGGAGGAGACCCAGTACTTC.

This rearrangement joins TRBV4-1 to TRBJ2-7; D not certain. CDR1 is MGHRA, CDR2 YSYEKL, per germline. The CDR3 sequence is 13 residues long. Between the trimmed V and J ends, which lost 0 bases and 5 bases, there was a span of 8 bases. The CDR3 DNA reads TGCGCCAGCAGCCAAGAAGGAGACGACGAGCAGTACTTC. This encodes CASSQEGDDEQYF.

A few counts support this clone. The chain employs TRBV6-5 and TRBJ1-1, with a weak D call TRBD1 (6 bases). V lost 5 bases and J 1 base, leaving 11 bases between the germline ends. This CDR3 spans 14 amino acids. Germline CDR1 is MNHEY and CDR2 is SVGAGI. The CDR3 DNA is TGTGCCAGCAGTAAGAGACAGGAGAACACTGAAGCTTTCTTT. Translating gives CASSKRQENTEAFF.

This chain connects TRBV18 to TRBJ1-1; D remains unclear. The germline gives CDR1 KGHSH, CDR2 LQKENI. Trimming removed 2 bases from V and 6 bases from J, with 10 bases in between. This CDR3 has 13 residues. Here the CDR3 DNA reads TGTGCCAGCTCACCAATTGGCGGCGCTGAAGCTTTCTTT. It codes for CASSPIGGAEAFF.

The chain employs TRBV11-2 and TRBJ2-1, with 8 positions matching TRBD2. The CDR3 totals 17 residues. Germline V gene lookup returns CDR1 SGHAT and CDR2 FQNNGV. V was pared by 1 base and J by 7 bases, with 12 bases of the junction left unmatched. CDR3 protein: CASSLGVGREAQNEQFF. The CDR3 nucleotides read TGTGCCAGCAGCTTAGGCGTTGGGCGGGAGGCCCAAAATGAGCAGTTCTTC.

V gene TRBV9 combines with J gene TRBJ2-3; maybe TRBD2 (5 bases). The CDR3 is 16 amino acids. Germline V gene data show CDR1 as SGDLS and CDR2 as YYNGEE. V was trimmed by 3 bases and J by 0 bases, leaving 14 bases between them. CDR3 sequence: CASSADGKGSTDTQYF. As DNA, the CDR3 is TGTGCCAGCAGCGCCGACGGGAAGGGAAGCACAGATACGCAGTATTTT.

The rearrangement joins TRBV18 to TRBJ2-7; 9 bases map to TRBD1. The germline V gene encodes CDR1 KGHSH and CDR2 LQKENI. Losses at the gene ends were 2 bases for V and 5 bases for J; bases not matched to a gene: 7. The CDR3 has 15 amino acids. The CDR3 DNA reads TGTGCCAGCTCACCAGAAAAGGGACAGGGCCACGAGCAGTACTTC. It yields the protein CASSPEKGQGHEQYF.

The chain combines TRBV9 with TRBJ2-1; a possible D gene is TRBD2 (6 bases). This CDR3 is built from 17 residues. Germline CDR1 reads SGDLS; CDR2 reads YYNGEE. Trimming removed 0 bases at V and 1 base at J, with 14 bases between. The CDR3 bases are TGTGCCAGCAGCGTAGGAAGAGGCGGACTATCCTACAATGAGCAGTTCTTC. This encodes CASSVGRGGLSYNEQFF. The full variable domain, completed using reference TRBV9 and TRBJ2-1, is DSGVTQTPKHLITATGQRVTLRCSPRSGDLSVYWYQQSLDQGLQFLIQYYNGEERAKGNILERFSAQQFPDLHSELNLSSLELGDSALYFCASSVGRGGLSYNEQFFGPGTRLTVL.